The 23 T cell receptor beta chains below were found in one sample sequenced in a study of shared clonotypes between healthy human individuals. In the naive CD8 group, cells lacked CD45RO and were positively selected for CCR7, so terminally differentiated effector memory CD45RA+ cells were left out. Profiled with immunoSEQ multiplex PCR; TCRdb holds only in-frame clones, not every one. The sample yields roughly 2.1 million clones, about 93% seen once. The source material was naive CD8+ T cells from PBMCs. All receptors derive from a man aged 18 to 35 in good health. Some clones in this sample may be carry-over from other donors' samples.

V gene TRBV5-1 combines with J gene TRBJ2-5; no definite D call. Trimming shortened V by 0 bases and J by 0 bases, and 15 bases separated the two germline ends. This CDR3 contains 17 residues. Germline V gives CDR1 SGHRS, CDR2 YFSETQ. The CDR3 reads CASSLESAYPYQETQYF. CDR3 bases: TGCGCCAGCAGCTTGGAGTCAGCATACCCGTACCAAGAGACCCAGTACTTC. The full variable domain, its missing parts supplied by reference TRBV5-1 and TRBJ2-5, is KAGVTQTPRYLIKTRGQQVTLSCSPISGHRSVSWYQQTPGQGLQFLFEYFSETQRNKGNFPGRFSGRQFSNSRSEMNVSTLELGDSALYLCASSLESAYPYQETQYFGPGTRLLVL.

V is TRBV28 and J is TRBJ2-1; no clear D gene. Germline assignment: CDR1 MDHEN and CDR2 SYDVKM. V was trimmed by 5 bases and J by 0 bases, leaving 5 bases between them. The CDR3 loop spans 13 amino acids. The CDR3 protein is CASSQYSYNEQFF. CDR3 in DNA: TGTGCCAGCAGTCAGTACTCCTACAATGAGCAGTTCTTC.

With regard to this clone: The same CDR3 is also encoded by other DNA sequences in this sample. The chain uses TRBV27 and TRBJ2-7; D may be TRBD1 (6 bases). V was pared by 5 bases and J by 0 bases, with 11 bases between. The CDR3 runs 14 residues. CDR1 MNHEY and CDR2 SMNVEV come from the germline V gene (reference sequence). CDR3 nucleotides: TGTGCCAGCAGTCTAACAGGGTCCTCCTACGAGCAGTACTTC. It encodes CASSLTGSSYEQYF.

Comment on this clone: At one end, the junction sequence differs from germline, possibly due to a read error. V and J are TRBV27 and TRBJ2-5; D not certain. This CDR3 comprises 14 residues. Looked up from germline, CDR1 is MNHEY and CDR2 is SMNVEV (reference sequence). In DNA form, the CDR3 reads TGTGCCAGCAGTAGTTGGCAGGTTCAAGGGACCCAGTACTTC. Its translation: CASSSWQVQGTQYF.

This clone was counted once. This chain connects TRBV29-1 to TRBJ2-3; D could derive from TRBD1 or TRBD2 (5 bases each). V lost 4 bases and J lost 2, with 10 bases in between. CDR1 is SQVTM, CDR2 ANQGSEA, per germline. The CDR3 consists of 13 residues. Here the CDR3 DNA reads TGCAGCGTTGCGGGGCCGACCACAGATACGCAGTATTTT. Residues: CSVAGPTTDTQYF.

The CDR3 loop reads CASSLVGDQYF. The CDR3, as DNA: TGTGCCAGCAGCTTAGTGGGTGACCAGTACTTC. The rearrangement joins TRBV11-2 to TRBJ2-5, with D unclear. Germline CDR1 reads SGHAT; CDR2 reads FQNNGV. The V gene lost 1 base and the J gene lost 10 bases, with 7 bases spanning the gap. The CDR3 extends over 11 amino acids.

The chain couples TRBV7-9 to TRBJ2-3; weak D call: TRBD1 (6 bases). Germline V gene lookup returns CDR1 SEHNR and CDR2 FQNEAQ (reference sequence). CDR3 length equals 12 residues. The ends were cut back, 5 bases at V and 6 bases at J, with 9 bases in the middle. Written as DNA, the CDR3 is TGTGCCAGCAGCGCCACAGGGGATACGCAGTATTTT. Its translation is CASSATGDTQYF.

This clone was counted only a few times. CDR3 sequence reads: CATSRPTGGTEAFF. CDR3 bases: TGTGCCACCAGCAGGCCCACCGGAGGCACTGAAGCTTTCTTT. This chain connects TRBV15 to TRBJ1-1; the D is unclear. The V end was cut by 3 bases, the J end by 4 bases, with 12 bases between. Germline V CDR1 and CDR2: LNHNV, YYDKDF (reference sequence). The CDR3 spans 14 residues.

The rearrangement uses TRBV5-1 and TRBJ2-2; unclear D gene. CDR1 and CDR2 from the germline V gene are SGHRS and YFSETQ. CDR3 length: 12 amino acids. The V and J ends lost 6 bases and 3 bases respectively, with 6 bases between them. CDR3 residues: CASTLDTGELFF. CDR3 in DNA: TGCGCCAGCACGTTGGACACCGGGGAGCTGTTTTTT.

This chain connects TRBV28 to TRBJ1-4; a possible D gene is TRBD1 (5 bases). Germline lookup yields CDR1 MDHEN and CDR2 SYDVKM. The CDR3 runs 14 residues. Trimming left V 6 bases short and J 6 bases short, with 14 bases between. The CDR3 here is CASSTGTEDEKLFF. CDR3 DNA: TGTGCCAGCAGCACCGGGACGGAAGATGAAAAACTGTTTTTT.

This clone occurred once. Here the CDR3 reads CASSIGSEAFF. CDR3 nucleotide sequence: TGTGCCAGCAGTATAGGATCGGAAGCTTTCTTT. The J gene is TRBJ1-1, the V gene TRBV25-1; D gene unclear. Looked up from germline, CDR1 is MGHDK and CDR2 is SYGVNS. This CDR3 contains 11 residues. Trimming took off 5 bases at V and 8 bases at J, with 9 bases between the two ends.

This chain links TRBV13 with TRBJ2-3, with 8 positions matching TRBD2. The CDR3 sequence is 17 residues long. Germline CDR1 and CDR2: PRHDT and FYEKMQ (reference sequence). Trimming at V came to 5 bases and at J to 0 bases, leaving 10 bases not matched to a gene. For the CDR3, the DNA is TGTGCCAGCAGCAATCGGGGGTTAGCGGGGAGCACAGATACGCAGTATTTT. It translates to CASSNRGLAGSTDTQYF.

V and J are TRBV5-1 and TRBJ1-1; possibly TRBD1 for D (5 bases). The CDR3 has 14 amino acids. CDR1 and CDR2 (germline): SGHRS, YFSETQ. Between the trimmed V and J ends, which lost 4 bases and 0 bases, there was a span of 10 bases. In DNA, the CDR3 is TGCGCCAGCAGCCCTGGGGGGATGAACACTGAAGCTTTCTTT. The encoded protein is CASSPGGMNTEAFF.

The chain uses TRBV5-1 and TRBJ2-1; 7 bases map to TRBD1. This CDR3 contains 14 residues. CDR1 is SGHRS, CDR2 YFSETQ, per germline. V dropped 3 bases and J dropped 5; count of bases not matched to a gene: 5. The CDR3 DNA reads as TGCGCCAGCAGCTCCGACAGGGCTCACAATGAGCAGTTCTTC. This sequence encodes CASSSDRAHNEQFF.

J is TRBJ2-7 and V is TRBV5-1; 12 bases agree with TRBD2. The germline CDR1 and CDR2 sequences are SGHRS and YFSETQ. Losses at the gene ends were 4 bases for V and 0 bases for J; bases not matched to a gene: 5. The CDR3 runs 16 residues. This CDR3 reads CASSLGLAGTSYEQYF. Here the CDR3 DNA reads TGCGCCAGCAGCCTAGGACTAGCGGGGACCTCCTACGAGCAGTACTTC.

The rearrangement links TRBV27 to TRBJ1-1; D is possibly TRBD1 (6 bases). The V and J ends lost 6 bases and 1 base respectively, with 15 bases between them. The CDR3 sequence is 15 residues long. Germline CDR1 and CDR2: MNHEY and SMNVEV (reference sequence). The CDR3 DNA follows: TGTGCCAGCAGGCTTGACAGGTCCGCGAACACTGAAGCTTTCTTT. Its protein is CASRLDRSANTEAFF.

The chain joins TRBV5-1 to TRBJ2-5; TRBD1 agrees at 8 bases. J was trimmed by 4 bases and V by 0 bases; bases with no gene match: 8. The germline CDR1 and CDR2 sequences are SGHRS and YFSETQ. The CDR3 has 16 amino acids. The CDR3 here is CASSLDWGRGRETQYF. The CDR3 nucleotides read TGCGCCAGCAGCTTGGATTGGGGCAGGGGGCGAGAGACCCAGTACTTC.

The V gene is TRBV4-1, the J gene TRBJ1-5; perhaps TRBD1 as D (5 bases). Germline lookup yields CDR1 MGHRA and CDR2 YSYEKL. V was cut by 5 bases and J by 0 bases, with 11 bases left in between. The CDR3 length is 15 residues. In nucleotides, the CDR3 is TGCGCCAGCAGCGAAGGGGACGGTAGCAATCAGCCCCAGCATTTT. Its protein product is CASSEGDGSNQPQHF.

This rearrangement joins TRBV9 to TRBJ2-3; TRBD2 is a possible D gene (6 bases). Germline CDR1 and CDR2: SGDLS and YYNGEE. Trimming took 7 bases from V and 0 from J, leaving 15 bases between them. The CDR3 loop spans 15 amino acids. The CDR3 sequence is CASEGTGASTDTQYF. CDR3 sequence (DNA): TGTGCCAGCGAAGGGACGGGAGCTAGCACAGATACGCAGTATTTT.

The V gene is TRBV28, the J gene TRBJ1-1; perhaps TRBD1 as D (5 bases). The V end lost 3 bases, the J end lost 4 bases, and 15 bases lay between the germline ends. The length of the CDR3 is 15 residues. Germline values: CDR1 MDHEN, CDR2 SYDVKM. CDR3 in amino acids: CASSLTGRGGTEAFF. CDR3 nucleotide sequence: TGTGCCAGCAGTTTGACGGGACGGGGGGGCACTGAAGCTTTCTTT.

The rearrangement joins TRBV9 to TRBJ1-3; D unresolved. The germline V gene encodes CDR1 SGDLS and CDR2 YYNGEE. V was pared by 0 bases and J by 7 bases, with 14 bases between. The CDR3 is made up of 15 amino acids. CDR3 amino acids: CASSVDLSRGNTIYF. CDR3 coding DNA: TGTGCCAGCAGCGTAGATTTAAGCCGAGGGAACACCATATATTTT. The entire variable domain, with the rest obtained from reference TRBV9 and TRBJ1-3, is as follows: DSGVTQTPKHLITATGQRVTLRCSPRSGDLSVYWYQQSLDQGLQFLIQYYNGEERAKGNILERFSAQQFPDLHSELNLSSLELGDSALYFCASSVDLSRGNTIYFGEGSWLTVV.

The chain is built from TRBV7-2 and TRBJ2-7; 9 bases match TRBD2. Trimming removed 7 bases from V and 4 bases from J; junction bases left unmatched: 11. This CDR3 has 15 amino acids. CDR1 and CDR2 from the germline V gene are SGHTA and FQGNSA. The CDR3 DNA reads as TGTGCCAGCACCGACCCTCCTAGCGGGACGTACGAGCAGTACTTC. Amino acid sequence: CASTDPPSGTYEQYF.

The chain is built from TRBV19 and TRBJ2-1; D remains ambiguous. Germline CDR1 LNHDA, CDR2 SQIVND (reference sequence). V was clipped by 1 base and J by 0 bases, with 10 bases between them. There are 16 residues in the CDR3. CDR3 loop: CASSIVGLSSYNEQFF. CDR3 bases: TGTGCCAGTAGTATAGTGGGCCTAAGCTCCTACAATGAGCAGTTCTTC.